A selection of T cell receptor beta chains follows, all from one sample in a study of blood T cells in healthy people across ages. A single record per CDR3 protein comes from TCRdb applying MiXCR to the 5' RACE reads. The table shows fewer than 750,000 distinct CDR3 sequences, with roughly half occurring only once. Sequences were obtained from blood. Receptors originate from a woman at least 80 years old in good health. CDR3s include the opening cysteine and the closing phenylalanine or tryptophan.

v_call: TRBV27
j_call: TRBJ2-7
cdr3_aa: CASSPAGGQGARLMVYEQYF

v_call: TRBV9
j_call: TRBJ2-2
cdr3_aa: CASSVTGTGELFF

v_call: TRBV20-1
j_call: TRBJ1-2
cdr3_aa: CSARWGNYGYTF

v_call: TRBV28
j_call: TRBJ2-7
cdr3_aa: CASSFLVGLADYEQYF

v_call: TRBV6-2/TRBV6-3
j_call: TRBJ2-3
cdr3_aa: CASSYPPGAPTDTQYF

v_call: TRBV29-1
j_call: TRBJ1-2
cdr3_aa: CSVQSGVLGYGYTF

v_call: TRBV24-1
j_call: TRBJ2-5
cdr3_aa: CATSVRQGQETQYF

v_call: TRBV5-1
j_call: TRBJ1-6
cdr3_aa: CASSQPGPTYNSPLHF

v_call: TRBV7-2
j_call: TRBJ1-6
cdr3_aa: CASSLATASYNSPLHF

v_call: TRBV2
j_call: TRBJ2-1
cdr3_aa: CASNRDTYNEQFF

v_call: TRBV27
j_call: TRBJ2-7
cdr3_aa: CASSLSGLAGPYEQYF

v_call: TRBV6-6
j_call: TRBJ1-1
cdr3_aa: CASSYSASNTEAFF

v_call: TRBV28
j_call: TRBJ2-6
cdr3_aa: CASSLIQPGANVLTF

v_call: TRBV10-3
j_call: TRBJ1-6
cdr3_aa: CAISESSRDSSSPLHF

v_call: TRBV29-1
j_call: TRBJ2-1
cdr3_aa: CSVESSMDGGLRNEQFF

v_call: TRBV27
j_call: TRBJ2-7
cdr3_aa: CASSPNTGSSYEQYF

v_call: TRBV6-5
j_call: TRBJ1-4
cdr3_aa: CASSRDGINEKLFF

v_call: TRBV6-5
j_call: TRBJ1-1
cdr3_aa: CASSYNDAQGAREAFF

v_call: TRBV6-2/TRBV6-3
j_call: TRBJ2-1
cdr3_aa: CASTDRLYSYNEQFF

v_call: TRBV7-3
j_call: TRBJ1-1
cdr3_aa: CASSLPGTAFSPKNTEAFF

v_call: TRBV29-1
j_call: TRBJ2-7
cdr3_aa: CSVERLPAYEQYF

v_call: TRBV27
j_call: TRBJ2-5
cdr3_aa: CASSLWAQQETQYF

v_call: TRBV2
j_call: TRBJ2-5
cdr3_aa: CASSYVRGETQYF

v_call: TRBV12-3/TRBV12-4
j_call: TRBJ2-5
cdr3_aa: CAGSNGLVWQETQYF

v_call: TRBV7-9
j_call: TRBJ2-1
cdr3_aa: CASSRVAGAHNEQFF

v_call: TRBV20-1
j_call: TRBJ2-3
cdr3_aa: CSARDPRTSGGAFRLDTQYF

v_call: TRBV28
j_call: TRBJ2-3
cdr3_aa: CASSAGTAGIDTQYF

v_call: TRBV7-2
j_call: TRBJ2-4
cdr3_aa: CASSTLTGQGIAKNIQYF

v_call: TRBV6-6
j_call: TRBJ1-2
cdr3_aa: CASSYGTGSYGYTF